The 21 T cell receptor beta chains below were found in one sample sequenced in a study of CD8 T cells in ankylosing spondylitis. Regarding the study as a whole: Several highly homologous variants made up a TCR beta motif, and this motif appeared characteristic of ankylosing spondylitis blood.

These TCRs are of unknown antigen specificity. One entry per CDR3 protein, called by TCRdb with MiXCR from the 5' RACE reads. Seen here are under 950,000 distinct CDR3 sequences, around 20% observed once, and the top ten hold approximately 18%. Material for sequencing was blood, either unsorted or a sorted T cell fraction (not recorded which). The receptor set was obtained from a male donor with ankylosing spondylitis.

This clonotype came up a few times. This chain joins TRBV7-8 and TRBJ1-1; 7 positions match TRBD1. Germline-derived CDR1 and CDR2 are SGHVS and FQNEAQ. This CDR3 is 14 amino acids long. The V and J ends lost 6 bases and 3 bases, in that order; junction bases with no gene match: 7. The CDR3 DNA is TGTGCCAGCAGTAAGGGGGCTTGGGACACTGAAGCTTTCTTT. It encodes CASSKGAWDTEAFF.

The gene calls are TRBV4-2 and TRBJ2-1, with 9 bases fitting TRBD1. Trimming at V came to 3 bases and at J to 2 bases, leaving 5 bases not matched to a gene. CDR1 is LGHNA and CDR2 is YNFKEQ in the germline V gene. This CDR3 is built from 16 residues. The CDR3 is CASSQVQGATYNEQFF. In DNA, the CDR3 is TGTGCCAGCAGCCAGGTACAGGGGGCAACCTACAATGAGCAGTTCTTC.

V is TRBV20-1 and J is TRBJ1-1; D is unresolved. Trimming left V 6 bases short and J 8 bases short, with 13 bases between. Germline V gene sequence: CDR1 DFQATT, CDR2 SNEGSKA (reference sequence). This CDR3 is 11 amino acids long. This CDR3 is CSALVDPEAFF. CDR3 coding DNA: TGCAGTGCCCTAGTAGATCCCGAAGCTTTCTTT.

This clonotype came up a few times. The chain uses TRBV28 and TRBJ2-1; D gene uncertain. Trimming removed 3 bases from V and 3 bases from J, with 9 bases in between. CDR1 and CDR2 (germline): MDHEN, SYDVKM. CDR3 length: 14 amino acids. CDR3 protein: CASSFVQFYNEQFF. Here the CDR3 DNA reads TGTGCCAGCAGTTTTGTACAGTTCTACAATGAGCAGTTCTTC. The complete variable domain, with remaining parts taken from reference TRBV28 and TRBJ2-1, reads DVKVTQSSRYLVKRTGEKVFLECVQDMDHENMFWYRQDPGLGLRLIYFSYDVKMKEKGDIPEGYSVSREKKERFSLILESASTNQTSMYLCASSFVQFYNEQFFGPGTRLTVL.

CDR3 protein: CSVATSGSAGELFF. The CDR3 DNA reads as TGCAGCGTTGCCACTAGCGGGAGTGCCGGGGAGCTGTTTTTT. The chain links TRBV29-1 to TRBJ2-2; 11 nucleotides match TRBD2. Germline values: CDR1 SQVTM, CDR2 ANQGSEA. V lost 4 bases to trimming and J lost 6 bases; unmatched junction nucleotides: 4. The CDR3 runs 14 residues.

This clonotype was counted between two and nine times. The chain has TRBV7-9 and TRBJ2-5; TRBD2 might be the D (5 bases). Per germline, CDR1 SEHNR and CDR2 FQNEAQ (reference sequence). The CDR3 spans 16 residues. V gave up 0 bases and J gave up 2 bases, with 13 bases separating them. CDR3 region: CASSLAPGREQETQYF. The CDR3 DNA reads TGTGCCAGCAGCTTAGCGCCGGGGAGAGAACAAGAGACCCAGTACTTC.

The rearrangement links TRBV27 to TRBJ1-2; D unclear. CDR3 length equals 14 residues. Germline V gene sequence: CDR1 MNHEY, CDR2 SMNVEV (reference sequence). V lost 5 bases, J lost 4 bases, and 14 bases lay in between. The CDR3 nucleotides read TGTGCCAGCAGTCCCATGGGGAGCCTCTATGGCTACACCTTC. Translated: CASSPMGSLYGYTF.

The chain combines TRBV3-1 with TRBJ2-7; D is uncertain. The CDR3 spans 17 residues. Germline CDR1 and CDR2: LGHDT and YNNKEL (reference sequence). Trimming removed 0 bases from V and 0 bases from J, with 15 bases in between. CDR3 DNA: TGTGCCAGCAGCCAAGATTCGGGCAGTGGAAGCTCCTACGAGCAGTACTTC. Its translation is CASSQDSGSGSSYEQYF.

This clonotype was detected only a few times. V and J are TRBV20-1 and TRBJ1-6, with 12 bases identical to TRBD1. V dropped 7 bases and J dropped 9; count of bases not matched to a gene: 7. Germline CDR1 is DFQATT and CDR2 is SNEGSKA (reference sequence). The CDR3 sequence is 14 residues long. The CDR3 loop is CSVMPGQGASPLHF. The CDR3 DNA follows: TGCAGTGTTATGCCGGGACAGGGGGCTTCACCCCTCCACTTT.

The chain is built from TRBV19 and TRBJ2-1; 12 bases line up with TRBD2. V was pared by 4 bases and J by 7 bases, with 11 bases of the junction left unmatched. Germline loops: CDR1 LNHDA, CDR2 SQIVND (reference sequence). This CDR3 has 17 amino acids. CDR3 nucleotide sequence: TGTGCCAGTAGTAGGCGGACTAGCGGGACCGTGGGAAATGAGCAGTTCTTC. Encoded protein: CASSRRTSGTVGNEQFF.

The rearrangement joins TRBV20-1 to TRBJ2-1, with TRBD1 identical over 7 bases. The germline gives CDR1 DFQATT, CDR2 SNEGSKA (reference sequence). The CDR3 is 15 residues long. After removal of 2 bases from V and 4 bases from J, the junction contained 8 bases not matched to a gene. The CDR3 DNA reads as TGCAGTGCTAGAACAGGGGTATCGAGATACAATGAGCAGTTCTTC. It codes for CSARTGVSRYNEQFF.

This chain links TRBV24-1 with TRBJ2-7; D may be TRBD1 or TRBD2 (5 bases each). The CDR3 has 12 residues. Germline lookup yields CDR1 KGHDR and CDR2 SFDVKD. V was trimmed by 9 bases and J by 5 bases, leaving 13 bases between them. CDR3 region: CATSPGPNEQYF. DNA of the CDR3: TGTGCCACCTCGCCGGGACCCAACGAGCAGTACTTC.

The gene calls are TRBV30 and TRBJ2-1; 9 bases line up with TRBD1. The trim removed 0 bases at V and 8 bases at J, leaving 5 bases unmatched. Germline V gene lookup returns CDR1 GTSNPN and CDR2 SVGIG (reference sequence). The CDR3 is 14 residues long. CDR3 amino acids: CAWSVTGGFDEQFF. DNA of the CDR3: TGTGCCTGGAGTGTGACAGGGGGTTTCGATGAGCAGTTCTTC.

The chain links TRBV5-1 to TRBJ1-4; no clear D. V lost 0 bases, J lost 5 bases, and 14 bases lay in between. Germline values: CDR1 SGHRS, CDR2 YFSETQ. The CDR3 is 16 residues long. This chain's CDR3 is CASSLVGRAKNEKLFF. The CDR3 DNA is TGCGCCAGCAGCTTGGTAGGGCGGGCGAAAAATGAAAAACTGTTTTTT.

The J gene is TRBJ2-1, the V gene TRBV24-1; 9 bases match TRBD2. This CDR3 region has 16 residues. Germline V gene lookup returns CDR1 KGHDR and CDR2 SFDVKD. V trimming: 3 bases; J trimming: 2 bases; junction bases outside the gene matches: 4. The CDR3 spells CATSDHSGGAYNEQFF. The CDR3 coding sequence is TGTGCCACCAGTGATCATAGCGGGGGAGCCTACAATGAGCAGTTCTTC.

The chain joins TRBV6-1 to TRBJ1-2; weak D call: TRBD1 (5 bases). Trimming took off 4 bases at V and 5 bases at J, with 14 bases between the two ends. This CDR3 region has 14 residues. The germline V gene has CDR1 MNHNS and CDR2 SASEGT. For the CDR3, the DNA is TGTGCCAGCAGTGTCCGGGACGTTCGTTATGGCTACACCTTC. Encoded protein: CASSVRDVRYGYTF.

The chain employs TRBV5-1 and TRBJ2-1, with D possibly matching TRBD2 (6 bases). V was trimmed by 4 bases and J by 0 bases, leaving 14 bases between them. Germline CDR1 and CDR2: SGHRS and YFSETQ. The CDR3 covers 16 residues. The CDR3 loop is CASSVYLASSYNEQFF. In DNA, the CDR3 is TGCGCCAGCAGCGTCTACCTAGCGAGCTCCTACAATGAGCAGTTCTTC.

This clonotype was observed a handful of times. The V gene is TRBV5-1, the J gene TRBJ2-3, with D perhaps TRBD2 (6 bases). Germline loops: CDR1 SGHRS, CDR2 YFSETQ. Trimming pared 0 bases from V and 3 bases from J, leaving 8 bases between. The CDR3 has 14 residues. CDR3: CASSLGTITDTQYF. The CDR3 DNA reads TGCGCCAGCAGCTTGGGGACTATAACAGATACGCAGTATTTT.

The V call is TRBV28, the J call TRBJ2-1; possibly TRBD2 for D (6 bases). The CDR3 has 15 residues. V was pared by 6 bases and J by 5 bases, with 17 bases between. Germline V CDR1 and CDR2: MDHEN, SYDVKM. The DNA for the CDR3 is TGTGCCAGCAGCTTCCTGCTAGGAGGGGACAATGAGCAGTTCTTC. This encodes CASSFLLGGDNEQFF.

This clonotype came up a few times. This sequence joins TRBV20-1 and TRBJ2-1; the match to TRBD2 covers 8 bases. V dropped 1 base and J dropped 6; count of bases not matched to a gene: 5. The CDR3 runs 14 residues. CDR1 DFQATT and CDR2 SNEGSKA come from the germline V gene (reference sequence). The CDR3 DNA follows: TGCAGTGCTAGAGTAGCGGGAACGGTCAATGAGCAGTTCTTC. Amino acid sequence: CSARVAGTVNEQFF.

The J gene is TRBJ1-6, the V gene TRBV30; possible D gene TRBD1, 5 bases. This CDR3 has 13 amino acids. V lost 5 bases to trimming and J lost 5 bases, with 10 bases between them. Germline CDR1 is GTSNPN and CDR2 is SVGIG (reference sequence). DNA of the CDR3: TGTGCCTGGGGGACCGATCATAATTCACCCCTCCACTTT. Amino acid sequence: CAWGTDHNSPLHF.